The 5 T cell receptor beta chains in this list originate from one sample, sequenced in a study of T cell responses to AZD1222 COVID-19 vaccine. TCRdb keeps only in-frame clones here, not all; method: immunoSEQ multiplex PCR. The sample has about 120,000 clones, more than 75% seen once. Here the sequenced sample was peripheral blood, taken on day 0 of AZD1222 vaccination. The receptors shown here come from an adult in good health.

The rearrangement links TRBV6-2 or TRBV6-3 to TRBJ1-5, with TRBD1 as a possible D gene (5 bases). V dropped 7 bases and J dropped 1 base, with 14 bases sitting between them. CDR3 size: 15 residues. CDR1 and CDR2 from the germline V gene are MNHEY and SVGEGT. In nucleotides, the CDR3 is TGTGCCAGCACCCCCGGGGGGAGCAGCAATCAGCCCCAGCATTTT. Translating it yields CASTPGGSSNQPQHF.

The chain couples TRBV6-5 to TRBJ1-2; possibly TRBD1 for D (6 bases). V dropped 8 bases and J dropped 4 bases, with 14 bases sitting between them. CDR3 length equals 13 residues. CDR1 is MNHEY, CDR2 SVGAGI, per germline. CDR3 region: CASYYGGFYGYTF. The CDR3 coding sequence is TGTGCCAGCTATTATGGGGGCTTCTATGGCTACACCTTC.

In regard to this clone: The same CDR3 also results from other DNA sequences found in this sample. V usage is TRBV19 and J usage is TRBJ2-3; 9 bases agree with TRBD2. This CDR3 is 15 amino acids long. V was pared by 3 bases and J by 6 bases, with 7 bases of the junction left unmatched. CDR1 and CDR2 (germline): LNHDA, SQIVND (reference sequence). CDR3 DNA sequence: TGTGCCAGTAGTATCTCTGGTCTAGCGGGGGATACGCAGTATTTT. Translation gives CASSISGLAGDTQYF.

The chain uses TRBV11-2 and TRBJ2-5; D gene unclear. V was clipped by 5 bases and J by 0 bases, with 4 bases between them. Germline V gene sequence: CDR1 SGHAT, CDR2 FQNNGV. The CDR3 is 12 amino acids. As DNA, the CDR3 is TGTGCCAGCAGCCCGAACCAAGAGACCCAGTACTTC. This translates into CASSPNQETQYF.

This chain uses TRBV5-6 with TRBJ1-6; D not certain. Trimming removed 0 bases from V and 2 bases from J, with 9 bases in between. From germline, CDR1 is SGHDT and CDR2 YYEEEE. The CDR3 totals 16 residues. The CDR3 bases are TGTGCCAGCAGCTTGGCGGGGTTCACCTATAATTCACCCCTCCACTTT. Residues: CASSLAGFTYNSPLHF.